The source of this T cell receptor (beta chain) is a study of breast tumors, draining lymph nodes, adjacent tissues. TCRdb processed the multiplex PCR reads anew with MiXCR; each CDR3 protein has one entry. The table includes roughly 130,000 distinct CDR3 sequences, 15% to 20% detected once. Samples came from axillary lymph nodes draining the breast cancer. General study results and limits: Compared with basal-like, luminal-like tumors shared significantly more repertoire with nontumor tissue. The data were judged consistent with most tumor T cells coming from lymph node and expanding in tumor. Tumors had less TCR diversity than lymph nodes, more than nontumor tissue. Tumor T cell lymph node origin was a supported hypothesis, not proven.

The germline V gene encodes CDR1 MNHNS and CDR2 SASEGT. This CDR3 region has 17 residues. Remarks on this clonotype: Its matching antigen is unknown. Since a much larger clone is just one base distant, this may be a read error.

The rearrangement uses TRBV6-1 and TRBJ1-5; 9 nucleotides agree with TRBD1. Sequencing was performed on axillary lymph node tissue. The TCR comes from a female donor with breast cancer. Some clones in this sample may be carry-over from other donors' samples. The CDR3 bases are TGTGCCAGCAGTGAATCGAGGACAGGGGTCGTTTATCAGCCCCAGCGTTTT. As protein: CASSESRTGVVYQPQRF.